The clone carrying this T cell receptor beta chain was seen a handful of times. No antigen is known for it. These data originate in a study of T-cell memory formation after mild COVID-19. Study information: Clusters of TCRs were largely donor specific.

Employing constant-segment primers, 5'RACE generated TCR alpha and TCR beta cDNA libraries bearing sample barcodes and UMIs. TCRdb re-derived calls from the 5' RACE reads in MiXCR, one entry per CDR3 protein. The repertoire includes 450,000 or so distinct CDR3 sequences, around a quarter of them detected once, and 12% sits in the top ten. The V gene's germline CDR1 is SGHTA and CDR2 FQGNSA. The CDR3 is 17 amino acids. Trimming took 7 bases from V and 4 from J, leaving 20 bases between them. General study results and limits: The study found balanced CD4/CD8 in clones contracting day 15 to 85 and a CD4+ lean in later expanders. Memory sampled before infection contained some responding clones, suggesting cross-reactive memory joined.

Sequencing was carried out using PBMCs or a T cell subset sorted from them (not recorded which). This chain connects TRBV7-2 to TRBJ2-6; either TRBD1 or TRBD2 may supply D (5 bases each). The receptor comes from an adult woman who had mild COVID-19 (a few samples of this study predate the infection). Cell type and time point are not known. CDR3 residues: CASISAPRGTGANVLTF. CDR3 nucleotide sequence: TGTGCCAGCATCTCCGCGCCGCGAGGGACCGGGGCCAACGTCCTGACTTTC.